One and the same sample provided the 18 T cell receptor beta chains below, sequenced in a study of siplizumab effects on memory and regulatory T cells (dated by TCRdb to about 2019). Library prep was done by the immunoSEQ multiplex PCR assay. Drawn from immuneACCESS, this table holds only the in-frame rearrangements with V and J called that TCRdb kept. Clones are partly lost; checked studies trace under half to an unresolved V gene and leave the rest unexplained. The sample includes around 97,000 clones, with roughly 94% observed a single time. The ten largest clones take up approximately 1.4% of the sample. The sequencing sample was made of non-Treg CD4+ T cells sorted from blood. The cell subset or site label for this specimen denotes: FACS-sorted unstimulated CD4+ non-regulatory T cells. The receptors here all came from a human donor in good health.

The chain is built from TRBV6-1 and TRBJ2-5, with TRBD1 as a possible D gene (6 bases). The germline V and J ends were trimmed by 6 bases and 5 bases, with 19 bases remaining between them. This CDR3 contains 15 residues. Germline lookup yields CDR1 MNHNS and CDR2 SASEGT. The DNA for the CDR3 is TGTGCCAGCAGGCTAAACACAGGGCAAGGGGAGACCCAGTACTTC. Residues: CASRLNTGQGETQYF.

This clone occurred a few times. The chain links TRBV10-3 to TRBJ1-2; D unclear. Germline V gives CDR1 ENHRY, CDR2 SYGVKD. The CDR3 has 13 residues. Trimming removed 0 bases from V and 8 bases from J, with 10 bases in between. For the CDR3, the DNA is TGTGCCATCAGTGAGTCAGGCAGTGGGGGCTACACCTTC. It encodes CAISESGSGGYTF.

The V gene is TRBV28, the J gene TRBJ2-4; 10 bases are a match to TRBD1. Germline CDR1 and CDR2: MDHEN and SYDVKM. Unmatched junction bases numbered 17, after V lost 4 bases and J lost 2 bases. The CDR3 runs to 20 residues. Here the CDR3 DNA reads TGTGCCAGCAGTTCCCCGGGACAGGGGAAACATATAAGGACCAAAAACATTCAGTACTTC. Its protein product is CASSSPGQGKHIRTKNIQYF. Full variable domain (remainder filled in from reference TRBV28 and TRBJ2-4): DVKVTQSSRYLVKRTGEKVFLECVQDMDHENMFWYRQDPGLGLRLIYFSYDVKMKEKGDIPEGYSVSREKKERFSLILESASTNQTSMYLCASSSPGQGKHIRTKNIQYFGAGTRLSVL.

V gene TRBV18 combines with J gene TRBJ2-1, with TRBD1 as a possible D gene (6 bases). Trimming removed 6 bases at V and 5 bases at J, with 23 bases between. The CDR3 covers 17 residues. Germline values: CDR1 KGHSH, CDR2 LQKENI. The CDR3 DNA is TGTGCCAGCTCTCCAAAAATCACGTCGGGGACAAACAATGAGCAGTTCTTC. Translated, it gives CASSPKITSGTNNEQFF.

The V call is TRBV9, the J call TRBJ2-1; no clear D. Deletions cut 0 bases from V and 11 bases from J, with 9 bases between. The CDR3 consists of 12 residues. CDR1 and CDR2 (germline): SGDLS, YYNGEE. The CDR3 loop reads CASSVGEEQQFF. The CDR3 nucleotides read TGTGCCAGCAGCGTAGGGGAAGAGCAGCAGTTCTTC.

The chain combines TRBV10-2 with TRBJ2-1; 11 bases map to TRBD2. The V segment lost 3 bases and the J segment 7 bases; nucleotides outside the gene matches: 8. CDR3 length: 16 residues. CDR1 and CDR2 (germline): WSHSY, SAAADI. The CDR3 DNA sequence: TGCGCCAGCAGTGATCGAGGGCTAGCGGGAGGAAATGAGCAGTTCTTC. Translation: CASSDRGLAGGNEQFF.

The chain combines TRBV6-6 with TRBJ2-7, with D possibly matching TRBD2 (6 bases). CDR1 and CDR2 from the germline V gene are MNHNY and SVGAGI (reference sequence). The V and J ends lost 4 bases and 0 bases respectively, with 16 bases between them. CDR3 length: 16 residues. The CDR3: CASSSHSGSTSYEQYF. In nucleotides, the CDR3 is TGTGCCAGCAGTTCACACTCCGGGAGCACCTCCTACGAGCAGTACTTC.

The chain employs TRBV25-1 and TRBJ1-2; perhaps TRBD1 as D (6 bases). CDR1 MGHDK and CDR2 SYGVNS come from the germline V gene. With 5 bases removed from V and 0 bases from J, the gap between germline ends came to 10 bases. The CDR3 is made up of 14 amino acids. The CDR3 loop reads CASSRSGANYGYTF. The CDR3 region has the DNA TGTGCCAGCAGTAGGTCAGGGGCTAACTATGGCTACACCTTC.

The rearrangement links TRBV5-1 to TRBJ2-1, with 9 bases lining up with TRBD2. The V gene's germline CDR1 is SGHRS and CDR2 YFSETQ. V was pared by 3 bases and J by 9 bases, with 7 bases of the junction left unmatched. The CDR3 covers 14 residues. CDR3 region: CASSSRTSVGEQFF. CDR3 DNA sequence: TGCGCCAGCAGCTCTCGGACTAGCGTGGGTGAGCAGTTCTTC.

This clone was counted a single time. The chain carries TRBV7-8 and TRBJ2-1; the match to TRBD2 covers 12 bases. V was clipped by 3 bases and J by 4 bases; unmatched bases: 4. Germline V gives CDR1 SGHVS, CDR2 FQNEAQ. This CDR3 is built from 16 residues. CDR3 sequence: CASSFLAGGTYNEQFF. CDR3 nucleotide sequence: TGTGCCAGCAGCTTCCTAGCGGGGGGGACTTACAATGAGCAGTTCTTC.

This clone has a single count. The V and J genes are TRBV6-4 and TRBJ2-5, with 9 bases that match TRBD2. CDR1 is MRHNA, CDR2 SNTAGT, per germline. The V segment lost 3 bases and the J segment 4 bases; nucleotides outside the gene matches: 3. This CDR3 has 14 amino acids. Written as DNA, the CDR3 is TGTGCCAGCAGTGAGCGGGAGGGGACAGAGACCCAGTACTTC. This encodes CASSEREGTETQYF.

The chain has TRBV13 and TRBJ2-3, with TRBD2 matching 11 bases. V lost 5 bases and J lost 1; bases outside the gene matches: 8. This CDR3 comprises 17 residues. The germline V gene has CDR1 PRHDT and CDR2 FYEKMQ (reference sequence). CDR3 region: CASSDRPGLAGTDTQYF. The CDR3 DNA reads as TGTGCCAGCAGCGACCGCCCGGGACTAGCGGGCACAGATACGCAGTATTTT.

The rearrangement uses TRBV5-4 and TRBJ2-5, with TRBD1 as a possible D gene (6 bases). The CDR3 runs to 13 residues. Trimming cost V 4 bases and J 1 base, with 8 bases left between them. From germline, CDR1 is SGHNT and CDR2 YYREEE (reference sequence). CDR3 amino acids: CASSETGQETQYF. CDR3 in DNA: TGTGCCAGCAGCGAGACAGGCCAAGAGACCCAGTACTTC.

The chain has TRBV7-9 and TRBJ2-1, with D unresolved. This CDR3 is built from 12 residues. Trimming took 1 base from V and 8 from J, leaving 6 bases between them. CDR1 and CDR2 from the germline V gene are SEHNR and FQNEAQ (reference sequence). CDR3 sequence (DNA): TGTGCCAGCAGCTTAGATATCCATGAGCAGTTCTTC. It specifies CASSLDIHEQFF.

J is TRBJ2-7 and V is TRBV18, with D tentatively TRBD1 or TRBD2 (5 bases each). CDR1 and CDR2 (germline): KGHSH, LQKENI. This CDR3 has 17 amino acids. The ends were cut back, 1 base at V and 7 bases at J, with 23 bases in the middle. CDR3 DNA sequence: TGTGCCAGCTCACCACGGTCCTCCGGGGCTTCTCAATCGGAGCAGTACTTC. It yields the protein CASSPRSSGASQSEQYF.

The chain recombines TRBV4-1 with TRBJ2-7, with a possible D match to TRBD2 (6 bases). The V end was cut by 5 bases, the J end by 6 bases, with 26 bases between. Germline values: CDR1 MGHRA, CDR2 YSYEKL. CDR3 length: 17 amino acids. This CDR3 is CASSFRTTTDISREQYF. In nucleotides, the CDR3 is TGCGCCAGCAGCTTCCGGACTACTACCGACATCTCCCGCGAGCAGTACTTC.

The J gene is TRBJ1-5, the V gene TRBV19; D call uncertain. The CDR3 has 12 amino acids. The germline V and J ends were trimmed by 3 bases and 5 bases, with 5 bases remaining between them. The germline V gene encodes CDR1 LNHDA and CDR2 SQIVND (reference sequence). CDR3 loop: CASSMRDQPQHF. CDR3 DNA: TGTGCCAGTAGTATGAGGGATCAGCCCCAGCATTTT. Full variable domain (outside the CDR3, taken from reference TRBV19 and TRBJ1-5): DGGITQSPKYLFRKEGQNVTLSCEQNLNHDAMYWYRQDPGQGLRLIYYSQIVNDFQKGDIAEGYSVSREKKESFPLTVTSAQKNPTAFYLCASSMRDQPQHFGDGTRLSIL.

The chain is built from TRBV27 and TRBJ1-1, with D tentatively TRBD1 (5 bases). The CDR3 is 16 residues long. CDR1 and CDR2 from the germline V gene are MNHEY and SMNVEV (reference sequence). V was shortened by 5 bases and J by 0 bases, with 16 bases between the two germline ends. The CDR3 nucleotides are TGTGCCAGCAGTCCTCTCCGACAGATTATGAACACTGAAGCTTTCTTT. This translates into CASSPLRQIMNTEAFF.